This TCR beta chain emerged from a study of glioma-infiltrating T cells. This clonotype was counted a few times. What it binds is unknown. CDR3 length: 14 amino acids. V lost 4 bases, J lost 9 bases, and 7 bases stayed unmatched. Per germline, CDR1 SGHDN and CDR2 FVKESK. Using RNA template, CDR3s of TCR alpha and beta were amplified with iRepertoire arm-PCR. Input was 100-400 ng of tissue mRNA or PBMC total RNA. TCRdb analysed the multiplex PCR reads with MiXCR anew, one entry per CDR3 protein. The sample shows over 70,000 distinct CDR3 sequences, under 30% of them seen only once. Findings of the study overall: Tissue-blood divergence was below expectation in non-neoplastic patients, above in gliomas. Very few CDR3 sequences were shared between tissue and blood.

The origin of this receptor is a human donor with low-grade glioma or glioblastoma, undergoing nonglioma brain surgery, or in good health (not recorded which). The genes are TRBV14 and TRBJ2-1, with 9 bases lining up with TRBD1. Sequenced input: glioma tissue, nonneoplastic brain tissue, or PBMCs (not recorded which). CDR3 sequence (DNA): TGTGCCAGCAGCCTACAGGGGGCTCGGATTGAGCAGTTCTTC. Residues: CASSLQGARIEQFF.